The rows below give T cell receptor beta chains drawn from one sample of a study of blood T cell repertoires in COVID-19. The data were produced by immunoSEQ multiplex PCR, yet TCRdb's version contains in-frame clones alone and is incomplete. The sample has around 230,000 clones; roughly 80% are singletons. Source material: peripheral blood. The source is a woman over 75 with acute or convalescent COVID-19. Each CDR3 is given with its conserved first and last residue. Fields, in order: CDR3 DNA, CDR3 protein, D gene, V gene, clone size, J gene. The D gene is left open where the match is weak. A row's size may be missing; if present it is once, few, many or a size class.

TGCGCCAGCAGCTTGGGGACAGCCCGCCGCACAGATACGCAGTATTTT CASSLGTARRTDTQYF - TRBV5-1 - TRBJ2-3
TGTGCCAGCAGTTCCTTCAATGAGCAGTTCTTC CASSSFNEQFF - TRBV6-2/TRBV6-3 - TRBJ2-1
TGTGCCAGCAGCTTAGCGGGAGGAGGCGAGCAGTTCTTC CASSLAGGGEQFF TRBD2 TRBV11-2 - TRBJ2-1
TGTGCCAGTAGTTCACAGGGGCATGGCTACACCTTC CASSSQGHGYTF TRBD1 TRBV19 few TRBJ1-2
TGTGCCAGCAGTTTGACTTCCCCCGGGACAGGGGCTGAAAAACTGTTTTTT CASSLTSPGTGAEKLFF TRBD1 TRBV28 - TRBJ1-4
TGTGCCAGCTCACCCAGCAATGAGCAGTTCTTC CASSPSNEQFF - TRBV18 - TRBJ2-1
TGTGCCAGCAGCCCACACCAGCTAGCGGGGAAAGAGACCCAGTACTTC CASSPHQLAGKETQYF TRBD2 TRBV5-5 - TRBJ2-5
TGTGCCAGCAGCTTCGAGCGGGGGATGGGCACCGGGGAGCTGTTTTTT CASSFERGMGTGELFF TRBD2 TRBV5-4 few TRBJ2-2
TGTGCCAGCAGCTTGGATGGGGGGAACTATGGCTACACCTTC CASSLDGGNYGYTF - TRBV7-2 - TRBJ1-2
TGTGCCAGCAGCCAGGGGCTAGCGGGAGGACCTTATACGCAGTATTTT CASSQGLAGGPYTQYF TRBD2 TRBV3-1/TRBV3-2 - TRBJ2-3
TGTGCCAGCAGCCCCCGCACCGGGGAGCTGTTTTTT CASSPRTGELFF - TRBV4-2 - TRBJ2-2
TGTGCCAGCAGGGGACTCAATGTATTCTATGGCTACACCTTC CASRGLNVFYGYTF - TRBV6-5 - TRBJ1-2
TGTGCCAGCAGCTTAGGCTGGGGCGGAAAACTGTTTTTT CASSLGWGGKLFF - TRBV11-2 - TRBJ1-4
TGTGCCAGTAGTATAGAATCCCAGGGATGGCAGCCCCAGCATTTT CASSIESQGWQPQHF - TRBV19 once TRBJ1-5
TGTGCCAGCAGCTTAAACCTAGCCCAATACGAGCAGTACTTC CASSLNLAQYEQYF - TRBV11-2 few TRBJ2-7
TGCAGCGTCCCAGCGGGACAGGGAGGTCAGCCCCAGCATTTT CSVPAGQGGQPQHF TRBD1 TRBV29-1 - TRBJ1-5
TGTGCCAGCAGCTTGGCCGATCGGGGTCTCCACACTGAAGCTTTCTTT CASSLADRGLHTEAFF - TRBV5-6 once TRBJ1-1
TGCGCCAGCAGCCAAGATCTAAGTCTAGCGGGAGGGAGAGGAGGCACAGATACGCAGTATTTT CASSQDLSLAGGRGGTDTQYF TRBD2 TRBV4-1 - TRBJ2-3
TGTGCCAGCAGCCCCCGACAGGGTTCCTACAATGAGCAGTTCTTC CASSPRQGSYNEQFF TRBD1 TRBV3-1/TRBV3-2 once TRBJ2-1
TGTGCCAGCAGTGAACTGGGCCTAAACTATGGCTACACCTTC CASSELGLNYGYTF - TRBV2 - TRBJ1-2
TGTGCCAGCTCACCACACCAGGCTGATGAGCAGTTCTTC CASSPHQADEQFF - TRBV18 - TRBJ2-1
TGTGCCAGCAGTCGGGCCGGGGACACTGAAGCTTTCTTT CASSRAGDTEAFF - TRBV12-3/TRBV12-4 - TRBJ1-1
TGTGCCAGCAGCCAAGAAGCCCTGCGCACAGATACGCAGTATTTT CASSQEALRTDTQYF - TRBV4-2 - TRBJ2-3
TGTGCCAGCAGTGACGGACAGGGGGCAGATACGCAGTATTTT CASSDGQGADTQYF TRBD1 TRBV6-4 - TRBJ2-3
TGTGCCAGTAAAATGCCGGGACTGAGCTACAATGAGCAGTTCTTC CASKMPGLSYNEQFF - TRBV19 - TRBJ2-1
TGTGCCAGCAGCGCGGGGACAGGACCCTATGGCTACACCTTC CASSAGTGPYGYTF TRBD1 TRBV9 - TRBJ1-2
TGCGCCAGCAGCCAGCACCCGGGCAGGTCGGGCCCAGGGGACACTGAAGCTTTCTTT CASSQHPGRSGPGDTEAFF - TRBV4-1 - TRBJ1-1
TGTGCCTGGAGTGAGCAGGTTAGCAATCAGCCCCAGCATTTT CAWSEQVSNQPQHF - TRBV30 - TRBJ1-5
TGTGCCAGCAGCGGTTGGCAGGTCGTTGAAAAACTGTTTTTT CASSGWQVVEKLFF - TRBV5-6 - TRBJ1-4
TGTGCCAGCAGTTTCAGTTCTCTCCTCCACTTT CASSFSSLLHF - TRBV2 - TRBJ1-6
TGTGCCAGCAGCTTATGGAAACAGGGTAACACCGGGGAGCTGTTTTTT CASSLWKQGNTGELFF - TRBV11-2 once TRBJ2-2
TGTGCCAGCAGCCAAGACGTATTAGGACAGACGAACACCGGGGAGCTGTTTTTT CASSQDVLGQTNTGELFF - TRBV4-2 few TRBJ2-2
TGTGCCACCAGTGACTCGACAGGCAACAGCTACAATGAGCAGTTCTTC CATSDSTGNSYNEQFF - TRBV24-1 - TRBJ2-1
TGTGCCACCAGCAGAGATAGGGGGGGATACGAGCAGTACTTC CATSRDRGGYEQYF - TRBV15 - TRBJ2-7
TGTGCCAGCAGCGTCAGGTCCTACGAGCAGTACTTC CASSVRSYEQYF - TRBV11-2 - TRBJ2-7
TGTGCCAGCAGCTTAGCTAGCGGGAACACCGGGGAGCTGTTTTTT CASSLASGNTGELFF - TRBV7-2 - TRBJ2-2
TGTGCCAGCAGTGAACTGCAGGGGGGAGCTTTCTTT CASSELQGGAFF TRBD1 TRBV6-1 - TRBJ1-1
TGTGCCAGCAGCCCCTGGGGACAGATTAACTATGGCTACACCTTC CASSPWGQINYGYTF TRBD1 TRBV7-9 - TRBJ1-2
TGCGCCAGCAGCTTGGACGGTGGCAGGGAAGAAGCTTTCTTT CASSLDGGREEAFF - TRBV5-1 - TRBJ1-1
TGTGCCTGGAGTGGGAGCAGTACAGATACGCAGTATTTT CAWSGSSTDTQYF - TRBV30 - TRBJ2-3
TGTGCCTGGAGTCTCGGGGGGTACGCTGAAGCTTTCTTT CAWSLGGYAEAFF - TRBV30 - TRBJ1-1
TGTGCCAGCAGTTATGGGCAGGGGGCGTACGAGCAGTACTTC CASSYGQGAYEQYF TRBD1 TRBV28 - TRBJ2-7
TGTGCCAGCAGTTTATTTATTCCGGGACAGCAGTATGGCTACACCTTC CASSLFIPGQQYGYTF TRBD1 TRBV27 - TRBJ1-2
TGCGCCAGCAGCTTGGGGGCACCTTGGAACACTGAAGCTTTCTTT CASSLGAPWNTEAFF - TRBV5-1 - TRBJ1-1
TGTGCCAGCAGCCTCCCGGGGTCACTAGCGGAGTATTTT CASSLPGSLAEYF TRBD2 TRBV3-1/TRBV3-2 once TRBJ2-3
TGTGCCAGCAGCTCGCAGACAGGGAGAAACGAGCAGTACTTC CASSSQTGRNEQYF TRBD1 TRBV11-2 - TRBJ2-7
TGTGCCAGCAGCCTGACGGGGGGCCGGGTTATATCTGGGGCCAACGTCCTGACTTTC CASSLTGGRVISGANVLTF - TRBV7-8 - TRBJ2-6
TGTGCCAGCAGCTTGGGACAGATTCAAGAGACCCAGTACTTC CASSLGQIQETQYF - TRBV5-6 - TRBJ2-5
TGTGCCAGCAGCCAAGGATGGGGTAGCGGCAATGAGCAGTTCTTC CASSQGWGSGNEQFF - TRBV16 once TRBJ2-1
TGTGCCAGCAGCTTGGAAGGGACAGCGACCTACGAGCAGTACTTC CASSLEGTATYEQYF TRBD1 TRBV5-4 once TRBJ2-7
TGTGCCAGCATTTTAGGGACAGGGAGAGACGGCGGCTACACCTTC CASILGTGRDGGYTF TRBD1 TRBV2 few TRBJ1-2
TGTGCCAGCAGTGAAGCGGAATTGGGGGCCGAATATTTT CASSEAELGAEYF - TRBV2 - TRBJ1-3
TGTGCCTGGACCCACCGGCGGGAGGACTACGAGCAGTACTTC CAWTHRREDYEQYF TRBD2 TRBV30 - TRBJ2-7
TGTGCCAGCAGCGGGGGACTAGGCCTAGACAATGAGCAGTTCTTC CASSGGLGLDNEQFF TRBD2 TRBV9 once TRBJ2-1
TGTGCCAGCAGCTTCGCGGACAGGGGGTCAGATACGCAGTATTTT CASSFADRGSDTQYF TRBD1 TRBV13 - TRBJ2-3
TGTGCCAGCAGTTCCCCGCGGTTCTTGGACAGCAATTCACCCCTCCACTTT CASSSPRFLDSNSPLHF - TRBV28 - TRBJ1-6
TGTGCCAGCAGCTTAGCGGGGGGCACCGGGGAGCTGTTTTTT CASSLAGGTGELFF - TRBV7-9 - TRBJ2-2
TGCGCCAGCAGCTTGGAGGCTAGCGCTTACTCCTACGAGCAGTACTTC CASSLEASAYSYEQYF - TRBV5-1 - TRBJ2-7
TGCAGCGTATCGGGGGTCCAGGCTGGAAACACCATATATTTT CSVSGVQAGNTIYF - TRBV29-1 - TRBJ1-3
TGTGCCAGAAGGACTAGCGGCAGAACAGATACGCAGTATTTT CARRTSGRTDTQYF TRBD2 TRBV9 - TRBJ2-3